There are many counts of the clone carrying this T cell receptor (beta chain). What it binds is unknown. V was cut by 4 bases and J by 7 bases, with 23 bases left in between. This CDR3 has 16 residues. Germline assignment: CDR1 SGHRS and CDR2 YFSETQ. The data derive from a study of identical twins. cDNA molecules carried unique molecular identifiers, and template switching added a universal primer site. TCRdb itself ran the 5' RACE reads through MiXCR, one entry per CDR3 protein. The table has approximately 670,000 distinct CDR3 sequences, less than 7% seen once. Study observations and caveats: Invariant T cells like MAIT and iNKT could partly confound the zero-insertion analyses.

The chain employs TRBV5-1 and TRBJ1-1; maybe TRBD1 (5 bases). This TCR came from a man aged 18 to 29 in good health. Specimen: naive T cells sorted from blood. CDR3 region: CASSPTPGGAVGEAFF. As DNA, the CDR3 is TGCGCCAGCAGCCCCACGCCGGGAGGGGCTGTGGGTGAAGCTTTCTTT.